These 26 T cell receptor beta chains originate from one sample sequenced in a study of blood T cell repertoires in COVID-19. TCRdb's table, derived via immunoSEQ multiplex PCR, lists solely in-frame clones and lacks some. The sample lists around 300,000 clones; around 89% were seen once. The sequencing input was PBMCs or T cells enriched from blood (not recorded which). Source of these receptors: a woman aged 45 to 65 who had recovered from COVID-19.

The chain recombines TRBV9 with TRBJ2-1; 12 nucleotides line up with TRBD2. The CDR3 has 15 residues. Unmatched junction bases numbered 6, after V lost 4 bases and J lost 7 bases. CDR1 is SGDLS, CDR2 YYNGEE, per germline. This chain's CDR3 is CASSPAGLAGNEQFF. The CDR3 bases are TGTGCCAGCAGCCCTGCCGGACTAGCGGGAAATGAGCAGTTCTTC.

The V call is TRBV7-6, the J call TRBJ2-3, with D possibly TRBD1 on 5 matching bases. Germline V gene sequence: CDR1 SGHVS, CDR2 FNYEAQ. This CDR3 has 15 amino acids. With 1 base removed from V and 6 bases from J, the gap between germline ends came to 14 bases. Here the CDR3 reads CASSLVSRALDTQYF. The CDR3 DNA reads as TGTGCCAGCAGCTTAGTTTCCAGGGCGTTGGATACGCAGTATTTT.

Notes on this clone: Just one base apart from a much larger clone, this may be a read error. The chain links TRBV9 to TRBJ2-1; 9 bases map to TRBD2. Trimming cost V 2 bases and J 12 bases; bases outside gene matches: 9. CDR1 and CDR2 (germline): SGDLS, YYNGEE. The CDR3 runs 14 residues. The DNA for the CDR3 is TGTGCCAGCAGCGTGAGTAGCGGGAGTGTTGGGCAGTTCTTC. Its protein is CASSVSSGSVGQFF.

This rearrangement joins TRBV7-2 to TRBJ1-2, with a tentative D call TRBD1 (6 bases). The germline V gene encodes CDR1 SGHTA and CDR2 FQGNSA. The CDR3 is 15 residues long. Trimming pared 3 bases from V and 8 bases from J, leaving 19 bases between. CDR3 amino acids: CASSLGAGGGDGYTF. The CDR3 DNA is TGTGCCAGCAGCTTGGGGGCTGGCGGGGGCGACGGCTACACCTTC.

The rearrangement joins TRBV7-6 to TRBJ1-5; TRBD1 is a possible D gene (6 bases). This CDR3 contains 13 residues. V lost 4 bases and J lost 4, with 8 bases in between. Germline lookup yields CDR1 SGHVS and CDR2 FNYEAQ. The CDR3 loop is CASSSQGNQPQHF. Here the CDR3 DNA reads TGTGCCAGCAGCTCGCAGGGGAATCAGCCCCAGCATTTT.

The J gene is TRBJ1-1, the V gene TRBV28; 12 nucleotides line up with TRBD1. CDR3 length: 17 residues. Germline CDR1 MDHEN, CDR2 SYDVKM. The trim removed 6 bases at V and 4 bases at J, leaving 12 bases unmatched. In DNA form, the CDR3 reads TGTGCCAGCAGCCTGGGAGGGACAGGGGGCTTATTCACTGAAGCTTTCTTT. It encodes CASSLGGTGGLFTEAFF.

The chain links TRBV28 to TRBJ1-5; a weak D match, TRBD1 (6 bases). CDR3 length: 15 amino acids. The V gene lost 7 bases and the J gene lost 3 bases, with 16 bases spanning the gap. Germline V lookup: CDR1 MDHEN, CDR2 SYDVKM. CDR3 region: CASNPGQEFNQPQHF. Written as DNA, the CDR3 is TGTGCCAGCAATCCGGGACAAGAGTTCAATCAGCCCCAGCATTTT.

The chain recombines TRBV28 with TRBJ1-1; D might be TRBD1 (5 bases). Germline V gene sequence: CDR1 MDHEN, CDR2 SYDVKM. This CDR3 region has 15 residues. V was cut by 7 bases and J by 6 bases, with 21 bases left in between. In DNA form, the CDR3 reads TGTGCCAGCACCCCCTCCCGGGGGGAGAGCGCTGAAGCTTTCTTT. Its protein is CASTPSRGESAEAFF.

This clone was found once. The chain employs TRBV7-9 and TRBJ2-5; 9 bases fit TRBD1. V lost 3 bases and J lost 3; bases outside the gene matches: 5. From germline, CDR1 is SEHNR and CDR2 FQNEAQ (reference sequence). The CDR3 runs to 15 residues. CDR3 amino acids: CASSLGDRVEETQYF. Written as DNA, the CDR3 is TGTGCCAGCAGCTTGGGGGACAGGGTAGAAGAGACCCAGTACTTC.

The chain links TRBV18 to TRBJ2-6; D unclear. The CDR3 covers 15 residues. CDR1 and CDR2 (germline): KGHSH, LQKENI. V shed 4 bases and J shed 1 base, with 8 bases lying between them. The CDR3 nucleotides are TGTGCCAGCTCACGGGCACGGTCTGGGGCCAACGTCCTGACTTTC. The encoded protein is CASSRARSGANVLTF.

The chain recombines TRBV6-2 or TRBV6-3 with TRBJ2-7; 8 bases fit TRBD1. This CDR3 is built from 14 residues. The V gene's germline CDR1 is MNHEY and CDR2 SVGEGT. V lost 7 bases, J lost 4 bases, and 9 bases stayed unmatched. The CDR3 loop reads CASTPVRGRYEQYF. CDR3 nucleotide sequence: TGTGCCAGCACCCCCGTCAGGGGGCGATACGAGCAGTACTTC.

This rearrangement joins TRBV3-1 (or the pseudogene TRBV3-2) to TRBJ2-3, with TRBD2 matching over 8 bases. This CDR3 is 14 amino acids long. V trimming: 8 bases; J trimming: 2 bases; junction bases outside the gene matches: 6. The germline V gene encodes CDR1 LGHDT and CDR2 YNNKEL (reference sequence). CDR3 sequence (DNA): TGTGCCAGCCGGGCGGGACTAGACACAGATACGCAGTATTTT. Translated, it gives CASRAGLDTDTQYF.

This clone was recorded once. The chain carries TRBV10-2 and TRBJ2-7, with 7 bases that match TRBD1. Germline-derived CDR1 and CDR2 are WSHSY and SAAADI. The junction had 5 bases not matched to a gene; V was cut back by 0 bases and J by 3 bases. This CDR3 contains 15 residues. CDR3 sequence (DNA): TGCGCCAGCAGTGAGTCGCTAGGGGGCCTCTACGAGCAGTACTTC. Protein sequence: CASSESLGGLYEQYF.

The genes are TRBV13 and TRBJ1-1; 9 nucleotides match TRBD1. Looked up from germline, CDR1 is PRHDT and CDR2 is FYEKMQ (reference sequence). The CDR3 has 14 amino acids. Germline trimming cut 3 bases from V and 2 bases from J; bases unmatched to any gene: 1. The CDR3, as DNA: TGTGCCAGCAGCTTGGACAGGGGAAACACTGAAGCTTTCTTT. Protein product: CASSLDRGNTEAFF.

This clone was picked up a small number of times. V usage is TRBV6-1 and J usage is TRBJ2-7; D might be TRBD1 (6 bases). Trimming removed 0 bases from V and 9 bases from J, with 15 bases in between. In germline, CDR1 is MNHNS, CDR2 SASEGT. The CDR3 loop spans 14 amino acids. CDR3 in DNA: TGTGCCAGCAGTGAAGCGGGGTACAGGGTCGCGCAGTACTTC. As protein: CASSEAGYRVAQYF.

This clone was found a few times. The J gene is TRBJ1-2, the V gene TRBV28; D call uncertain. This CDR3 is built from 13 residues. Trimming removed 2 bases at V and 2 bases at J, with 6 bases between. Germline assignment: CDR1 MDHEN and CDR2 SYDVKM. The CDR3 region has the DNA TGTGCCAGCAGTTTACTCCGGAACTATGGCTACACCTTC. This codes for CASSLLRNYGYTF.

The chain recombines TRBV7-2 with TRBJ1-4; D is uncertain. The CDR3 loop spans 17 amino acids. Germline CDR1 and CDR2: SGHTA and FQGNSA. Trimming shortened V by 7 bases and J by 8 bases, and 26 bases separated the two germline ends. CDR3 nucleotide sequence: TGTGCCAGCACCGTATCCGGGGTGGGAGCATCGGGGGAAAAACTGTTTTTT. Translation: CASTVSGVGASGEKLFF. Looking up the rest from reference TRBV7-2 and TRBJ1-4 gives the full variable domain: GAGVSQSPSNKVTEKGKDVELRCDPISGHTALYWYRQSLGQGLEFLIYFQGNSAPDKSGLPSDRFSAERTGGSVSTLTIQRTQQEDSAVYLCASTVSGVGASGEKLFFGSGTQLSVL.

The gene calls are TRBV19 and TRBJ1-5; D remains ambiguous. Per germline, CDR1 LNHDA and CDR2 SQIVND (reference sequence). The CDR3 contains 14 residues. Trimming removed 4 bases at V and 4 bases at J, with 11 bases between. CDR3 nucleotides: TGTGCCAGTAGTAATAGGAGTAGGAATCAGCCCCAGCATTTT. Translating gives CASSNRSRNQPQHF. The complete variable domain, with remaining parts taken from reference TRBV19 and TRBJ1-5, reads DGGITQSPKYLFRKEGQNVTLSCEQNLNHDAMYWYRQDPGQGLRLIYYSQIVNDFQKGDIAEGYSVSREKKESFPLTVTSAQKNPTAFYLCASSNRSRNQPQHFGDGTRLSIL.

This chain joins TRBV7-3 and TRBJ2-7, with 10 bases that match TRBD2. Germline V CDR1 and CDR2: SGHTA, FQGTGA. CDR3 length: 14 amino acids. V shed 4 bases and J 7 bases; nucleotides not matched to a gene: 7. CDR3 region: CASSWLAGDLEQYF. CDR3 bases: TGTGCCAGCAGCTGGCTAGCGGGAGACTTAGAGCAGTACTTC.

The chain links TRBV4-2 to TRBJ2-2; D not certain. This CDR3 spans 16 amino acids. V dropped 0 bases and J dropped 2 bases, with 10 bases sitting between them. The germline CDR1 and CDR2 sequences are LGHNA and YNFKEQ. The CDR3 coding sequence is TGTGCCAGCAGCCAAGAGTGGGCCGATAACACCGGGGAGCTGTTTTTT. The encoded protein is CASSQEWADNTGELFF.

The CDR3 coding sequence is TGTGCCAGCAGTGGACCTTTTAGCGGGAGTTTCGGTGTAGAGACCCAGTACTTC. This translates into CASSGPFSGSFGVETQYF. V and J are TRBV6-1 and TRBJ2-5, with 9 bases lining up with TRBD2. Germline assignment: CDR1 MNHNS and CDR2 SASEGT. Trimming took 4 bases from V and 4 from J; bases not matched to a gene: 16. This CDR3 has 18 residues.

This clone has a single count. The chain is built from TRBV5-6 and TRBJ2-2, with 7 positions matching TRBD2. The CDR3 totals 14 residues. Germline V gene data show CDR1 as SGHDT and CDR2 as YYEEEE. Germline trimming cut 1 base from V and 5 bases from J; bases unmatched to any gene: 2. This chain's CDR3 is CASSLMGGTGELFF. As DNA, the CDR3 is TGTGCCAGCAGCTTGATGGGGGGGACCGGGGAGCTGTTTTTT.

The sample holds one count of this clone. This rearrangement joins TRBV18 to TRBJ2-1; 7 positions agree with TRBD1. CDR3 length equals 14 residues. Trimming removed 4 bases from V and 7 bases from J; junction bases left unmatched: 7. Germline CDR1 is KGHSH and CDR2 is LQKENI. The CDR3 is CASSLDRFKNEQFF. CDR3 sequence (DNA): TGTGCCAGCTCACTGGACAGGTTTAAAAATGAGCAGTTCTTC.

The rearrangement joins TRBV3-1 (or the pseudogene TRBV3-2) to TRBJ1-6, with 8 bases that match TRBD1. The CDR3 is 16 amino acids. The V and J ends lost 4 bases and 8 bases, in that order; junction bases with no gene match: 10. CDR1 and CDR2 from the germline V gene are LGHDT and YNNKEL (reference sequence). The CDR3, as DNA: TGTGCCAGCAGCCGTTCAGACAGGGGTATGCATTCACCCCTCCACTTT. Protein: CASSRSDRGMHSPLHF.

V usage is TRBV15 and J usage is TRBJ1-4; D not resolved. CDR1 and CDR2 (germline): LNHNV, YYDKDF (reference sequence). This CDR3 region has 16 residues. Trimming left V 0 bases short and J 7 bases short, with 15 bases between. DNA for the CDR3: TGTGCCACCAGCAGAGATGAGGGTCTACGGGTTGAAAAACTGTTTTTT. Amino acids: CATSRDEGLRVEKLFF.

The chain links TRBV27 to TRBJ2-1; a possible D gene is TRBD1 (6 bases). Trimming left V 5 bases short and J 8 bases short, with 13 bases between. Germline V CDR1 and CDR2: MNHEY, SMNVEV (reference sequence). This CDR3 contains 13 residues. In nucleotides, the CDR3 is TGTGCCAGCAGTCTACAGGGTGGGTATGAGCAGTTCTTC. Amino acid sequence: CASSLQGGYEQFF.